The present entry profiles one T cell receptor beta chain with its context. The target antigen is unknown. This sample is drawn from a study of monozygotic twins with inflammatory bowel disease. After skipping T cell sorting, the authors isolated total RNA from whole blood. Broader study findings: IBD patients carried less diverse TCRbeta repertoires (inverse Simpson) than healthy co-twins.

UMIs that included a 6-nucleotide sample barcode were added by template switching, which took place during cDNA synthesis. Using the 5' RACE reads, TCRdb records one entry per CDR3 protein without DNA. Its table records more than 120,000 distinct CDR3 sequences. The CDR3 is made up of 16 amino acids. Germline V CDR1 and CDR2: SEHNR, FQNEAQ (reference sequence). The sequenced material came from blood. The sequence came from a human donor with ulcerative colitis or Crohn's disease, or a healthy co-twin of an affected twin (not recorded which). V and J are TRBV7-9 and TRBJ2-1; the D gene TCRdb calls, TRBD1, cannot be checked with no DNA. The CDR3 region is CASGERGYSVYNEQFF. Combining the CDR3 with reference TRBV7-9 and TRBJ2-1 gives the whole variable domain DTGVSQNPRHKITKRGQNVTFRCDPISEHNRLYWYRQTLGQGPEFLTYFQNEAQLEKSRLLSDRFSAERPKGSFSTLEIQRTEQGDSAMYLCASGERGYSVYNEQFFGPGTRLTVL.